These 23 T cell receptor beta chains were all obtained from the same sample, sequenced in a study of cytomegalovirus exposure and HLA in healthy donors. Primers included in the PCR were 60 Vbeta and 13 Jbeta primers. The repertoire was sequenced with immunoSEQ multiplex PCR; TCRdb's copy has only in-frame clones and lacks some. The data contain under 150,000 clones, over 75% of them singletons. The specimen sequenced was PBMCs. The receptors derive from a woman in her 30s in good health and CMV-seropositive.

This chain uses TRBV10-3 with TRBJ2-3; D may be TRBD2 (7 bases). The CDR3 covers 13 residues. The germline V gene has CDR1 ENHRY and CDR2 SYGVKD. V was clipped by 9 bases and J by 2 bases, with 12 bases between them. The CDR3 region has the DNA TGTGCCATGAGGGGGGGCCCCACAGATACGCAGTATTTT. This encodes CAMRGGPTDTQYF.

The gene calls are TRBV2 and TRBJ1-1; TRBD1 aligns across 7 bases. The germline V gene encodes CDR1 SNHLY and CDR2 FYNNEI. The J segment lost 1 base and the V segment lost 8 bases, leaving 4 bases of the junction unmatched. The CDR3 totals 13 residues. The CDR3 sequence: CASHRDRNTEAFF. CDR3 nucleotides: TGTGCCAGCCACCGGGACAGGAACACTGAAGCTTTCTTT. Drawing the rest from reference TRBV2 and TRBJ1-1, the complete variable domain is EPEVTQTPSHQVTQMGQEVILRCVPISNHLYFYWYRQILGQKVEFLVSFYNNEISEKSEIFDDQFSVERPDGSNFTLKIRSTKLEDSAMYFCASHRDRNTEAFFGQGTRLTVV.

The V gene is TRBV11-3, the J gene TRBJ2-1; 8 bases line up with TRBD2. The trim removed 8 bases at V and 5 bases at J, leaving 5 bases unmatched. The CDR3 totals 13 residues. Germline CDR1 SGHNT, CDR2 YENEEA. CDR3 protein: CASASGRNNEQFF. Here the CDR3 DNA reads TGTGCCAGCGCTAGCGGGCGTAACAATGAGCAGTTCTTC.

This clone has only a few counts. This chain links TRBV5-6 with TRBJ1-1, with 7 bases fitting TRBD1. Germline V CDR1 and CDR2: SGHDT, YYEEEE. The CDR3 has 15 residues. Unmatched junction bases numbered 7, after V lost 3 bases and J lost 2 bases. The CDR3 DNA is TGTGCCAGCAGCTCCCCCGGGACAGTTAACACTGAAGCTTTCTTT. Translated: CASSSPGTVNTEAFF.

The CDR3 sequence is CASTRDRELYTYEQYF. The CDR3 region has the DNA TGCGCCAGCACCAGAGACAGGGAACTCTATACCTACGAGCAGTACTTC. The V and J genes are TRBV5-1 and TRBJ2-7, with 7 positions matching TRBD1. CDR3 length: 16 residues. V lost 6 bases to trimming and J lost 2 bases; unmatched junction nucleotides: 14. Per the germline V gene, CDR1 is SGHRS and CDR2 is YFSETQ.

This clone appeared a single time. This sequence joins TRBV30 and TRBJ1-5; D unresolved. V was pared by 3 bases and J by 5 bases, with 11 bases between. The CDR3 extends over 13 amino acids. CDR1 is GTSNPN and CDR2 is SVGIG in the germline V gene (reference sequence). The DNA of the CDR3 is TGTGCCTGGAGCGACGACAACTATCAGCCCCAGCATTTT. Translated: CAWSDDNYQPQHF.

This rearrangement joins TRBV30 to TRBJ1-3; possibly TRBD1 for D (6 bases). V was shortened by 0 bases and J by 0 bases, with 6 bases between the two germline ends. Germline-derived CDR1 and CDR2 are GTSNPN and SVGIG (reference sequence). The CDR3 spans 14 residues. The CDR3 DNA follows: TGTGCCTGGAGTGTAGGGGGCTCTGGAAACACCATATATTTT. The encoded protein is CAWSVGGSGNTIYF.

This chain uses TRBV5-6 with TRBJ2-5; 9 bases are shared with TRBD1. The ends lost 4 bases at V and 5 bases at J; junction bases unmatched: 3. Germline V gene sequence: CDR1 SGHDT, CDR2 YYEEEE. The CDR3 loop spans 13 amino acids. The CDR3: CASSPGTGETQYF. CDR3 DNA sequence: TGTGCCAGCAGCCCTGGGACAGGGGAGACCCAGTACTTC.

V is TRBV6-6 and J is TRBJ1-4, with D uncertain. V lost 4 bases to trimming and J lost 8 bases, with 14 bases between them. Germline loops: CDR1 MNHNY, CDR2 SVGAGI (reference sequence). The CDR3 is 14 amino acids. In nucleotides, the CDR3 is TGTGCCAGCAGTTCACAGCGGCCATACGAAAAACTGTTTTTT. Protein: CASSSQRPYEKLFF.

DNA for the CDR3: TGTGCCACGGGACTAGCGGGAGGGCCGCCGTTCTTC. This gives the protein CATGLAGGPPFF. The chain is built from TRBV2 and TRBJ2-1; 16 bases are shared with TRBD2. Germline CDR1 SNHLY, CDR2 FYNNEI. CDR3 length: 12 residues. J gave up 15 bases and V 10 bases, and 6 bases lay outside the gene matches. Full variable domain (missing parts from reference TRBV2 and TRBJ2-1): EPEVTQTPSHQVTQMGQEVILRCVPISNHLYFYWYRQILGQKVEFLVSFYNNEISEKSEIFDDQFSVERPDGSNFTLKIRSTKLEDSAMYFCATGLAGGPPFFGPGTRLTVL.

J is TRBJ1-4 and V is TRBV19; TRBD1 agrees at 11 bases. V trimming: 10 bases; J trimming: 0 bases; junction bases outside the gene matches: 4. CDR1 and CDR2 from the germline V gene are LNHDA and SQIVND (reference sequence). There are 15 residues in the CDR3. The CDR3 sequence is CATRGQGATNEKLFF. CDR3 nucleotides: TGTGCCACCCGGGGACAGGGGGCAACTAATGAAAAACTGTTTTTT.

This clone was detected only a few times. This rearrangement joins TRBV7-6 to TRBJ1-1; no reliable D call. V was trimmed by 1 base and J by 2 bases, leaving 11 bases between them. Germline V CDR1 and CDR2: SGHVS, FNYEAQ. This CDR3 spans 15 amino acids. The CDR3 loop is CASSLGSVTNTEAFF. CDR3 coding DNA: TGTGCCAGCAGCTTAGGGTCAGTGACAAACACTGAAGCTTTCTTT.

The gene calls are TRBV7-6 and TRBJ1-2; 7 bases are a match to TRBD1. Germline CDR1 and CDR2: SGHVS and FNYEAQ. The CDR3 has 14 residues. The ends lost 4 bases at V and 5 bases at J; junction bases unmatched: 7. The CDR3 loop reads CASSSGTASYGYTF. The CDR3 DNA reads as TGTGCCAGCAGCTCAGGGACAGCGTCATATGGCTACACCTTC.

The chain carries TRBV7-2 and TRBJ1-1, with a tentative D call TRBD1 (5 bases). The CDR3 has 14 residues. Germline V gene data show CDR1 as SGHTA and CDR2 as FQGNSA. The V gene lost 1 base and the J gene lost 5 bases, with 11 bases spanning the gap. CDR3 residues: CASSLGVGRTEAFF. The CDR3 region has the DNA TGTGCCAGCAGCTTAGGGGTGGGGCGGACTGAAGCTTTCTTT.

This chain links TRBV5-1 with TRBJ2-7, with D maybe TRBD1 (6 bases). CDR1 and CDR2 from the germline V gene are SGHRS and YFSETQ. The CDR3 loop spans 16 amino acids. V gave up 3 bases and J gave up 0 bases, with 16 bases separating them. The chain's CDR3 is CASSWGWTVSSYEQYF. In DNA form, the CDR3 reads TGCGCCAGCAGCTGGGGGTGGACAGTAAGCTCCTACGAGCAGTACTTC.

The gene calls are TRBV7-3 and TRBJ1-4, with D uncertain. Germline V CDR1 and CDR2: SGHTA, FQGTGA. The CDR3 totals 13 residues. V lost 2 bases and J lost 8, with 9 bases in between. The CDR3 reads CASSLSSGEKLFF. CDR3 coding DNA: TGTGCCAGCAGCTTATCGTCGGGGGAAAAACTGTTTTTT.

Here the CDR3 reads CASKETGPRGYTF. The CDR3 coding sequence is TGTGCCAGCAAAGAGACAGGGCCGAGGGGCTACACCTTC. The V and J genes are TRBV6-5 and TRBJ1-2; TRBD1 agrees at 7 bases. From germline, CDR1 is MNHEY and CDR2 SVGAGI. With 7 bases clipped from V and 8 bases from J, the junction kept 10 bases outside the gene matches. The CDR3 has 13 residues.

The chain carries TRBV11-2 and TRBJ2-2, with a tentative D call TRBD2 (6 bases). CDR1 SGHAT and CDR2 FQNNGV come from the germline V gene. The V and J ends lost 5 bases and 2 bases respectively, with 15 bases between them. The CDR3 runs 16 residues. The CDR3 region is CASSPRRGLNTGELFF. The CDR3 DNA sequence: TGTGCCAGCAGCCCTCGGCGTGGACTAAACACCGGGGAGCTGTTTTTT.

This chain uses TRBV7-9 with TRBJ2-5; D is perhaps TRBD1 (6 bases). Germline V gives CDR1 SEHNR, CDR2 FQNEAQ (reference sequence). Trimming took off 2 bases at V and 5 bases at J, with 15 bases between the two ends. The CDR3 contains 15 residues. The CDR3 nucleotides read TGTGCCAGCAGCTTAAATCAGGGGTTATGGGAGACCCAGTACTTC. It translates to CASSLNQGLWETQYF.

The J gene is TRBJ2-1, the V gene TRBV5-5; D gene unclear. The ends were cut back, 2 bases at V and 0 bases at J, with 12 bases in the middle. This CDR3 spans 16 amino acids. Per germline, CDR1 SGHKS and CDR2 YYEKEE (reference sequence). CDR3 protein: CASSFGPPSSYNEQFF. DNA for the CDR3: TGTGCCAGCAGCTTTGGTCCTCCGAGCTCCTACAATGAGCAGTTCTTC.

The chain employs TRBV7-2 and TRBJ1-2; no clear D gene. CDR3 size: 13 residues. Trimming took off 3 bases at V and 4 bases at J, with 9 bases between the two ends. The germline V gene has CDR1 SGHTA and CDR2 FQGNSA. The CDR3 loop reads CASSLRAGYGYTF. Here the CDR3 DNA reads TGTGCCAGCAGCTTGCGAGCTGGCTATGGCTACACCTTC.

The CDR3 sequence: CASSDSGGSDTEAFF. In DNA form, the CDR3 reads TGTGCCAGCAGCGATTCAGGGGGCTCAGACACTGAAGCTTTCTTT. V gene TRBV9 combines with J gene TRBJ1-1, with TRBD1 matching over 8 bases. CDR1 is SGDLS and CDR2 is YYNGEE in the germline V gene. V was pared by 3 bases and J by 3 bases, with 7 bases of the junction left unmatched. CDR3 length: 15 residues. Combining the CDR3 with reference TRBV9 and TRBJ1-1 gives the whole variable domain DSGVTQTPKHLITATGQRVTLRCSPRSGDLSVYWYQQSLDQGLQFLIQYYNGEERAKGNILERFSAQQFPDLHSELNLSSLELGDSALYFCASSDSGGSDTEAFFGQGTRLTVV.

The chain employs TRBV6-5 and TRBJ1-1; D possibly corresponds to TRBD1 (5 bases). Trimming stripped 6 bases from V and 3 bases from J, with 17 bases between. Germline values: CDR1 MNHEY, CDR2 SVGAGI. This CDR3 is 15 amino acids long. The CDR3 region is CASSRTGGIYTEAFF. For the CDR3, the DNA is TGTGCCAGCAGCCGAACCGGGGGGATCTACACTGAAGCTTTCTTT.